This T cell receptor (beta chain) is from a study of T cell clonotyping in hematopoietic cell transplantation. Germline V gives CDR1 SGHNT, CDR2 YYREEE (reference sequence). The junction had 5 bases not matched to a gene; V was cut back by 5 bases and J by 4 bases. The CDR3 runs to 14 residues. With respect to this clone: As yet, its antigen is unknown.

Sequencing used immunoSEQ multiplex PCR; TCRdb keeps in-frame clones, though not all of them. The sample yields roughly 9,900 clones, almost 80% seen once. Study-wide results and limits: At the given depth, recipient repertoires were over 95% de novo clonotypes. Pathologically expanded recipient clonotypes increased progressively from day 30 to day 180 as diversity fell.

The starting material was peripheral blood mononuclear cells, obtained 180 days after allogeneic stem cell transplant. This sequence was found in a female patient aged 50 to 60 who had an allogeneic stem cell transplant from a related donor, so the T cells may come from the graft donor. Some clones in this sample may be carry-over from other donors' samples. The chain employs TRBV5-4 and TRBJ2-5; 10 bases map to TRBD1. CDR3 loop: CASRLDRGLETQYF. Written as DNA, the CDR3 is TGTGCCAGCAGATTAGACAGGGGGCTAGAGACCCAGTACTTC.